This T cell receptor beta chain was sequenced in a study of blood T cells in healthy people across ages. Overall study findings and caveats: Significant beta diversity loss was already apparent by age about 42, declining roughly linearly.

A sample-barcoded 5' primer and a J-beta primer mix were used in a second PCR of roughly 6 to 11 cycles. The template-switch adaptor, which had 12 random nucleotides, put a tag on each cDNA molecule. TCRdb fed the 5' RACE reads into MiXCR, producing one record per CDR3 protein. This table holds around 2 million distinct CDR3 sequences, about 39% found once. This CDR3 has 16 residues. Germline lookup yields CDR1 SGHTA and CDR2 FQGNSA. The ends lost 5 bases at V and 6 bases at J; junction bases unmatched: 11. As for this clonotype: Antigen unknown.

Sequencing was performed on blood. The chain links TRBV7-2 to TRBJ2-1; 9 bases match TRBD2. This clonotype originated in a human donor in good health. The CDR3 DNA follows: TGTGCCAGCAGCCCCTCTTTGGCGGGGGGGCGCAATGAGCAGTTCTTC. Protein product: CASSPSLAGGRNEQFF.